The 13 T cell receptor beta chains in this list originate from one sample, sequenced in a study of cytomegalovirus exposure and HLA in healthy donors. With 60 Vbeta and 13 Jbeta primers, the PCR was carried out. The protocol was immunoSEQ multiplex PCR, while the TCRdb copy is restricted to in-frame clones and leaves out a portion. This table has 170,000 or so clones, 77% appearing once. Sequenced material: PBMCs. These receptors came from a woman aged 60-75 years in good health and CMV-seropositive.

The CDR3 sequence is CASSLGQGNYEQYF. The CDR3 DNA is TGTGCCAGCAGCCTCGGACAGGGTAACTACGAGCAGTACTTC. V is TRBV7-3 and J is TRBJ2-7; 8 bases match TRBD1. Per the germline V gene, CDR1 is SGHTA and CDR2 is FQGTGA. This CDR3 contains 14 residues. V lost 5 bases and J lost 3; bases outside the gene matches: 6. Together with reference TRBV7-3 and TRBJ2-7, the CDR3 gives the full variable domain: GAGVSQTPSNKVTEKGKYVELRCDPISGHTALYWYRQSLGQGPEFLIYFQGTGAADDSGLPNDRFFAVRPEGSVSTLKIQRTERGDSAVYLCASSLGQGNYEQYFGPGTRLTVT.

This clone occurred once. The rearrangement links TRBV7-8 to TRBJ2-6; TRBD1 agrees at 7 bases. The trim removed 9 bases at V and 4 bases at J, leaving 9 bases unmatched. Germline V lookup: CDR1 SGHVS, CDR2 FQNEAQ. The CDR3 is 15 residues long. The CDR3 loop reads CASRQGAMGANVLTF. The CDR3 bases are TGTGCCAGTCGACAGGGTGCGATGGGGGCCAACGTCCTGACTTTC.

This CDR3 is CASSLEPLAGARNEQFF. CDR3 sequence (DNA): TGTGCCAGCAGCTTAGAGCCCCTAGCGGGAGCGCGGAATGAGCAGTTCTTC. The gene calls are TRBV11-3 and TRBJ2-1; TRBD2 agrees at 10 bases. The CDR3 covers 17 residues. J was trimmed by 7 bases and V by 0 bases; bases with no gene match: 9. Looked up from germline, CDR1 is SGHNT and CDR2 is YENEEA.

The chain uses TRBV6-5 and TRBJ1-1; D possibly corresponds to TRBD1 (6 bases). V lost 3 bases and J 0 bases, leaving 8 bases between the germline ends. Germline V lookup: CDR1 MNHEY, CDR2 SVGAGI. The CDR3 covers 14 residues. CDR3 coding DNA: TGTGCCAGCAGTTATGGGACATTGAACACTGAAGCTTTCTTT. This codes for CASSYGTLNTEAFF.

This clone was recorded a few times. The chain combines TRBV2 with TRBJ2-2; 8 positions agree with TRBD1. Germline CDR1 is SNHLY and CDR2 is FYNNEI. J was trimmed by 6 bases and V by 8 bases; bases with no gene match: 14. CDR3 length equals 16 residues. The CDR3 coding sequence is TGTGCCAGCCGCCAGGACAGGGATTACTTCGCCGGGGAGCTGTTTTTT. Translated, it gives CASRQDRDYFAGELFF.

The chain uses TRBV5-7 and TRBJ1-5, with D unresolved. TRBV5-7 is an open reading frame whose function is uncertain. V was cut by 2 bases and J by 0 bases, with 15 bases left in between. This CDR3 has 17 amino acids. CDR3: CASSLGKGGSSNQPQHF. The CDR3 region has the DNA TGTGCCAGCAGCTTAGGCAAGGGAGGATCTAGCAATCAGCCCCAGCATTTT.

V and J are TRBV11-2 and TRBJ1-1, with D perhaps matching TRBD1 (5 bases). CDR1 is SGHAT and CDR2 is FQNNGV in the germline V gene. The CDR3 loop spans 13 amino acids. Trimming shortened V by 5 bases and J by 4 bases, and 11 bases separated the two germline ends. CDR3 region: CASSRQRSTEAFF. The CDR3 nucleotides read TGTGCCAGCAGCCGACAGAGGAGCACTGAAGCTTTCTTT.

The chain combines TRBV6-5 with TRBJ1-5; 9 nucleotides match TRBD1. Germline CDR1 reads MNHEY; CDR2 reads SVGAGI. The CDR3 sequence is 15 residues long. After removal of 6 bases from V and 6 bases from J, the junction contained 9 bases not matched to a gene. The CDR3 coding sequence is TGTGCCAGCAGCCAGGCCGGGACAGGGCTTCAGCCCCAGCATTTT. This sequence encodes CASSQAGTGLQPQHF.

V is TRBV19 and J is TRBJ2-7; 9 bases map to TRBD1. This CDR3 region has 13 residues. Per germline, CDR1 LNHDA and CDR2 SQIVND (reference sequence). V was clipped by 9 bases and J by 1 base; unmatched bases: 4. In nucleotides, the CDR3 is TGTGCCAGCGCCGGGACAGGGTCCTACGAGCAGTACTTC. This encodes CASAGTGSYEQYF.

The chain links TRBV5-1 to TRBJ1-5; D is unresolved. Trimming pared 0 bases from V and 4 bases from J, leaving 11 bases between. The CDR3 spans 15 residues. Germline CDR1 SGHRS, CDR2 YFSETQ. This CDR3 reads CASSLDTGSNQPQHF. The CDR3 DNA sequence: TGCGCCAGCAGCTTGGATACGGGTTCTAATCAGCCCCAGCATTTT.

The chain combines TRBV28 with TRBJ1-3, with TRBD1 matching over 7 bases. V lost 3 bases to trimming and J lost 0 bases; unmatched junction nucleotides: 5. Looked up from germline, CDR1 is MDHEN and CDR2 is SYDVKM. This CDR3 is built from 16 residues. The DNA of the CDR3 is TGTGCCAGCAGTTTCGTTAGGGACAGCTCTGGAAACACCATATATTTT. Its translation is CASSFVRDSSGNTIYF.

DNA for the CDR3: TGTGCCAGCAGCTCAGGGGACACTACCTACGAGCAGTACTTC. Protein sequence: CASSSGDTTYEQYF. This chain links TRBV7-6 with TRBJ2-7, with a possible D match to TRBD1 (6 bases). The ends were cut back, 4 bases at V and 2 bases at J, with 12 bases in the middle. The CDR3 length is 14 residues. CDR1 is SGHVS, CDR2 FNYEAQ, per germline.

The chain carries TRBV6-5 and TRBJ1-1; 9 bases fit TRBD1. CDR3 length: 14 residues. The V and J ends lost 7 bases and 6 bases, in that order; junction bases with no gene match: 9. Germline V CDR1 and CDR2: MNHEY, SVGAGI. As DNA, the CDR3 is TGTGCCAGCACAATCCGGGACAGGGTCCCTGAAGCTTTCTTT. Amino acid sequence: CASTIRDRVPEAFF.